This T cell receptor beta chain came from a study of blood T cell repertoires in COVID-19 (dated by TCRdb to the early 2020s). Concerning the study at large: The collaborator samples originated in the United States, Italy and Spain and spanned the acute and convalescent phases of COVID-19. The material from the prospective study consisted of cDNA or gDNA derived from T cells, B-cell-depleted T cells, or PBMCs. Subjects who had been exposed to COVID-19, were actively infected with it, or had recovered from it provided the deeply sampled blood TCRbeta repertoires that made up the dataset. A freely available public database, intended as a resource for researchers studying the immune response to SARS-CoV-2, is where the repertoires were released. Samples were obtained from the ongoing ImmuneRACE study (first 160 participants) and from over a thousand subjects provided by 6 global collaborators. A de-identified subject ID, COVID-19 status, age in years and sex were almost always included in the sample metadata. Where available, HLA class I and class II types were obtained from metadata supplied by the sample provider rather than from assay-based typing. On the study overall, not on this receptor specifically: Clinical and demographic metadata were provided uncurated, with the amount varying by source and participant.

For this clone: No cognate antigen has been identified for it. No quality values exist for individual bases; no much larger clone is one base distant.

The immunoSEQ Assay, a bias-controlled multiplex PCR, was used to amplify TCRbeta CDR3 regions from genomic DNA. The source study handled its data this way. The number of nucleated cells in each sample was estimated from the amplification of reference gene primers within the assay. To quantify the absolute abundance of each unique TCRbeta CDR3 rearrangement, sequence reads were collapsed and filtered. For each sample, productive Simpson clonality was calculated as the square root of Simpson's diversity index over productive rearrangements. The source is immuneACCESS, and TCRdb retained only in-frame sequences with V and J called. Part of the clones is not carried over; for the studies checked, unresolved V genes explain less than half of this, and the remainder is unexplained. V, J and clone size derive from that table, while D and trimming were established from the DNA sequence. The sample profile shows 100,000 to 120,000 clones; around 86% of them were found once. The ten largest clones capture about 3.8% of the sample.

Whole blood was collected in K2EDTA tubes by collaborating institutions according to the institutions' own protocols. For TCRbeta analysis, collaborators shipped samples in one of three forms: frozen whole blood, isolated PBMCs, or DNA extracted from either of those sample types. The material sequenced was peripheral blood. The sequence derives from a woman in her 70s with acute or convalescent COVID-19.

The CDR3 region: CASSIVGQDYGYTF. The DNA reads as follows: TGTGCCAGTAGTATAGTGGGGCAGGACTATGGCTACACCTTC. The chain couples TRBV19 to TRBJ1-2; a weak D assignment points to TRBD1 (5 bases agree). The V end loses 1 base and the J end loses 3 bases, and a stretch of 9 bases separates them. The germline V gene (reference sequence) gives CDR1 as LNHDA and CDR2 as SQIVND. The CDR3 runs 14 residues from the cysteine to the phenylalanine. The read is trimmed to its CDR3 DNA, 42 bases read in frame from base 1.